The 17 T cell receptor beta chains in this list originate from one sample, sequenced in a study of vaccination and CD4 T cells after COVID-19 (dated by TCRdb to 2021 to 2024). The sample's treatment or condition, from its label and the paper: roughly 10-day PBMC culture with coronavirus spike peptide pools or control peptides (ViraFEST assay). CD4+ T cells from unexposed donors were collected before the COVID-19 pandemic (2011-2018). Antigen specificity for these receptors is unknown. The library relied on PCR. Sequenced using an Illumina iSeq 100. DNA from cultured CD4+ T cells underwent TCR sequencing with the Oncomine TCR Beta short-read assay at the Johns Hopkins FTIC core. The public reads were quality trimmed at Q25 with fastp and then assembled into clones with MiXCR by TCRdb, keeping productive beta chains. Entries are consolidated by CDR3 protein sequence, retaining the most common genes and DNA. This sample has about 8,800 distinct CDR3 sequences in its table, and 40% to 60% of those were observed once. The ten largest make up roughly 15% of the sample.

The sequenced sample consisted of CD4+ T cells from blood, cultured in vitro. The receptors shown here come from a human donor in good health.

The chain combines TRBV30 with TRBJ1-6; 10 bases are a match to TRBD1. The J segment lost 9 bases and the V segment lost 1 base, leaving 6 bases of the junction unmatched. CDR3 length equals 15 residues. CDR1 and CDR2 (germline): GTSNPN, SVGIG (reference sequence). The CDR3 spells CAWSGSGTGVSPLHF. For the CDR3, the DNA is TGTGCCTGGAGTGGGTCCGGGACAGGGGTTTCACCCCTCCACTTT.

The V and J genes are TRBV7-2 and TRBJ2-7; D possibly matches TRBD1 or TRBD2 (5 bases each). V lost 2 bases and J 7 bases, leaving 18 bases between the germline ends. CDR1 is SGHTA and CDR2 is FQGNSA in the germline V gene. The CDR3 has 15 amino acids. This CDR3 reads CASSLPGTESGEQYF. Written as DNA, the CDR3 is TGTGCCAGCAGCTTACCCGGGACGGAATCGGGTGAGCAGTACTTC.

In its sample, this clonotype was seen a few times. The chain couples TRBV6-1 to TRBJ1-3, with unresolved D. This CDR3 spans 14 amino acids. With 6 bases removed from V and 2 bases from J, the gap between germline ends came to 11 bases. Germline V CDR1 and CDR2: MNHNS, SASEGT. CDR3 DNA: TGTGCCAGCAGGTCCCACAGTGCTGGAAACACCATATATTTT. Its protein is CASRSHSAGNTIYF.

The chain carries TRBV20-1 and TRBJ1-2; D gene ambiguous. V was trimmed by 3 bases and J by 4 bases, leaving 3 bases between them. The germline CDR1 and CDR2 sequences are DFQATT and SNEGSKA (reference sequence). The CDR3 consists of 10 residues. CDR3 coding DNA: TGCAGTGCTAGTAGCTATGGCTACACCTTC. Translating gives CSASSYGYTF.

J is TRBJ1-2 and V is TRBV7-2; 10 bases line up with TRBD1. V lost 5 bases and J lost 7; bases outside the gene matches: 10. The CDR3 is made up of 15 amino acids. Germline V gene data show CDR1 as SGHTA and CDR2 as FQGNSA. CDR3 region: CASSQRQGAASGYTF. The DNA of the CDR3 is TGTGCCAGCAGCCAACGACAGGGGGCGGCAAGTGGCTACACCTTC.

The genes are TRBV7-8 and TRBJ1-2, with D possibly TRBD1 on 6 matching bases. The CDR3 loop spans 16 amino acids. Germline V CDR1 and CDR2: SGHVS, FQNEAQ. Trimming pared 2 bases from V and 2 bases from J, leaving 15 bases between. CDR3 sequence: CASSLKGDGSNYGYTF. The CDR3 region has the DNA TGTGCCAGCAGCTTAAAGGGGGACGGATCAAACTATGGCTACACCTTC. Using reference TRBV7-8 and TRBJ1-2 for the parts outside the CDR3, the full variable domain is GAGVSQSPRYKVAKRGQDVALRCDPISGHVSLFWYQQALGQGPEFLTYFQNEAQLDKSGLPSDRFFAERPEGSVSTLKIQRTQQEDSAVYLCASSLKGDGSNYGYTFGSGTRLTVV.

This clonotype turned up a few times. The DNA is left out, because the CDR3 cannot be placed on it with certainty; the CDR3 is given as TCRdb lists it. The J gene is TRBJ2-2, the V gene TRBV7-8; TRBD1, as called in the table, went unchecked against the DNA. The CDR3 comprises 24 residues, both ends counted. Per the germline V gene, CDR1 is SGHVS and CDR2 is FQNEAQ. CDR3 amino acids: CASSQSSGTGIYEQYFGPAGELFF.

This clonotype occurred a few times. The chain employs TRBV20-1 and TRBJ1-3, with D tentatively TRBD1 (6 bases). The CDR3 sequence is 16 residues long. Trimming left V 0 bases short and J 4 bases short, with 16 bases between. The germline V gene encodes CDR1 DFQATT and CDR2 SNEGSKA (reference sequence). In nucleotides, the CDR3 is TGCAGTGCTAGAGATCACTTGGGGGGCTTCGGAAACACCATATATTTT. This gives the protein CSARDHLGGFGNTIYF.

The CDR3 DNA sequence: TGCGCCAGCAGCTTGGACGCAGGCCCCTACGAGCAGTACTTC. It translates to CASSLDAGPYEQYF. The V call is TRBV5-1, the J call TRBJ2-7; D gene unclear. This CDR3 contains 14 residues. The V gene's germline CDR1 is SGHRS and CDR2 YFSETQ. Between the trimmed V and J ends, which lost 0 bases and 2 bases, there was a span of 9 bases.

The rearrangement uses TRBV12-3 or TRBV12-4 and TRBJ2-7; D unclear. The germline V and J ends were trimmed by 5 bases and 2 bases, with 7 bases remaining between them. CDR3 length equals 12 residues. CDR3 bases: TGTGCCAGCAGTCACTGGCCCTACGAGCAGTACTTC. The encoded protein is CASSHWPYEQYF.

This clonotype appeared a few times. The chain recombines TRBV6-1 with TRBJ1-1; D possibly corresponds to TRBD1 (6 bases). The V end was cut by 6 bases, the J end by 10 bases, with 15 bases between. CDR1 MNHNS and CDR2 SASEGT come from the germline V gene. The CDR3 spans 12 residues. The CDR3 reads CASSAGHSLAFF. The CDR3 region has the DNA TGTGCCAGCAGCGCGGGACATTCTCTAGCTTTCTTT.

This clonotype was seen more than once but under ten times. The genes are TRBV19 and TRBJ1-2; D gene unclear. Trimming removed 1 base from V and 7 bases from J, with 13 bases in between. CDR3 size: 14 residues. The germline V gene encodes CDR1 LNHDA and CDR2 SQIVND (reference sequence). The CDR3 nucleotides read TGTGCCAGTAGTATAGGCCCCAACGGCGGTGGCTACACCTTC. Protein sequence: CASSIGPNGGGYTF.

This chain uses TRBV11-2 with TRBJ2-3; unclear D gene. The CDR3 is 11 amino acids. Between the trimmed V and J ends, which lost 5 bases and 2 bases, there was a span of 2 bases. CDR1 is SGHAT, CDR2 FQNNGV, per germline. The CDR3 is CASSITDTQYF. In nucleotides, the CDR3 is TGTGCCAGCAGCATCACAGATACGCAGTATTTT.

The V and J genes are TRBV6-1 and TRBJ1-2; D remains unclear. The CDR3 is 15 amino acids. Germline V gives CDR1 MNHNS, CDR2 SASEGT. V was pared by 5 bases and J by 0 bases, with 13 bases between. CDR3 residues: CASSTLALANYGYTF. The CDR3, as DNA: TGTGCCAGCAGTACCCTGGCATTAGCTAACTATGGCTACACCTTC.

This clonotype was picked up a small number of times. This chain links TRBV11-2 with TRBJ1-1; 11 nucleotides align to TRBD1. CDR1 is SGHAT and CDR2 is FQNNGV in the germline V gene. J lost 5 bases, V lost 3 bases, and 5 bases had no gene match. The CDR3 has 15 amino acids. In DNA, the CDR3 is TGTGCCAGCAGCTTGAGGGGGACAGGGGGAACTGAAGCTTTCTTT. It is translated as CASSLRGTGGTEAFF.

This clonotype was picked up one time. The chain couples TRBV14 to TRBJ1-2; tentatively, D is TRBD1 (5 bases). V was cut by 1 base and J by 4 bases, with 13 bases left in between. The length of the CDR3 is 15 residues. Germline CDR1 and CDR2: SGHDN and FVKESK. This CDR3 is CASSQAGSGGYGYTF. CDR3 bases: TGTGCCAGCAGCCAAGCGGGGAGTGGGGGCTATGGCTACACCTTC.

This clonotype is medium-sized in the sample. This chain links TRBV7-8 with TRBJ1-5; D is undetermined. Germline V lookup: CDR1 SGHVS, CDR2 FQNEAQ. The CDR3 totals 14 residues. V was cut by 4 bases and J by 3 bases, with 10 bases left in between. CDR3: CASSSTRANQPQHF. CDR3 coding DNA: TGTGCCAGCAGCTCGACGAGGGCCAATCAGCCCCAGCATTTT.